The subject of this entry is one T cell receptor beta chain. This sample was included in a study of cytomegalovirus exposure and HLA in healthy donors. CDR3 size: 11 residues. The V end lost 7 bases, the J end lost 3 bases, and 9 bases lay between the germline ends. From germline, CDR1 is DFQATT and CDR2 SNEGSKA (reference sequence). Method: immunoSEQ multiplex PCR; TCRdb's copy keeps in-frame clones and lacks some. The sample has around 200,000 clones, roughly 84% seen once. V usage is TRBV20-1 and J usage is TRBJ2-5; D gene uncertain. The clonotype originates from a woman under 30 in good health and CMV-seropositive. Material for sequencing was PBMCs. The CDR3: CSELREETQYF. CDR3 DNA sequence: TGCAGTGAACTCCGTGAAGAGACCCAGTACTTC.